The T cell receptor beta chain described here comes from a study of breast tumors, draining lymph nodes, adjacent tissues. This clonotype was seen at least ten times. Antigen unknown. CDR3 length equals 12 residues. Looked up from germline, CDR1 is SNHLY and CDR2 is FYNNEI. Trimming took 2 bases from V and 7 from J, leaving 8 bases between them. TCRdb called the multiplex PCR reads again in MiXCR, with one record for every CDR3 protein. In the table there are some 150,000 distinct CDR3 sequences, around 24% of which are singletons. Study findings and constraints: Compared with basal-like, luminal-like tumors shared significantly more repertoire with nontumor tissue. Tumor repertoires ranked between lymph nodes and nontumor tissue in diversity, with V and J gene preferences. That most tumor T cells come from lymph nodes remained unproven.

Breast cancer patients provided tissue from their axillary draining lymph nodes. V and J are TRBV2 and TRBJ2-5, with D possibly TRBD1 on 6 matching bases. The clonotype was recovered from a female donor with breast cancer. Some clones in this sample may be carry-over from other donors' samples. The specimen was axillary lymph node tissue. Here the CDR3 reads CASSEQGTTQYF. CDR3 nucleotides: TGTGCCAGCAGTGAACAGGGGACGACCCAGTACTTC. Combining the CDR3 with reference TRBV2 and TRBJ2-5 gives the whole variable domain EPEVTQTPSHQVTQMGQEVILRCVPISNHLYFYWYRQILGQKVEFLVSFYNNEISEKSEIFDDQFSVERPDGSNFTLKIRSTKLEDSAMYFCASSEQGTTQYFGPGTRLLVL.